A selection of T cell receptor beta chains follows, all from one sample in a study of cytomegalovirus exposure and HLA in healthy donors. TCRdb's table, derived via immunoSEQ multiplex PCR, lists solely in-frame clones and lacks some. The table has around 80,000 clones, about 78% seen once. Sequencing was performed on PBMCs. These receptors were collected from a man aged 40-55 years in good health and CMV-seronegative. Each CDR3 is given with its conserved first and last residue. Expanded clones are given a class, and other clones once, few, many or no size at all.

V,size,CDR3
TRBV6-6,NA,CASSYSYRHEQFF
TRBV28,NA,CASSRHGSLSYEQYF
TRBV7-9,NA,CASSLTGGPRQPQHF
TRBV30,NA,CAWSLAGETQYF
TRBV11-3,NA,CASSVRGYTGELFF
TRBV2,NA,CASSVQLARQETQYF
TRBV29-1,NA,CSGVLTRANEQFF
TRBV5-1,few,CASSLARFAGELFF
TRBV5-4,few,CASSLQRGQGGYGYTF
TRBV5-1,NA,CASSLSLASDTQYF
TRBV25-1,few,CASSVRVLSTDTQYF